The source of this T cell receptor beta chain is a study of cytomegalovirus exposure and HLA in healthy donors. Study findings and constraints: In vitro checks showed that three CMV-associated chains really do target CMV antigens. A later analysis showed TCR association rates differing by HLA locus, peaking at DRB1 and lowest at HLA-C. In a later analysis, a genetic analysis reported fewer productive-TCR N-insertions in an Asian-associated ancestry cluster than the cohort average. An assumption of roughly uniform sequencing depth across donors underlay the presence/absence analyses.

Germline-derived CDR1 and CDR2 are SGDLS and YYNGEE. The CDR3 spans 21 residues. V was clipped by 0 bases and J by 5 bases; unmatched bases: 22. As regards this clone: Its antigen is undetermined.

13 Jbeta primers and 60 Vbeta primers were used for the PCR. Here immunoSEQ multiplex PCR was the method, and the copy in TCRdb shows in-frame clones only, minus some. Here the sample spans roughly 100,000 clones, roughly 77% being singletons. V usage is TRBV9 and J usage is TRBJ2-1; TRBD2 aligns across 8 bases. The clonotype originates from a woman between 18 and 30 years old in good health and CMV-seropositive. Sequencing used PBMCs. The CDR3 protein is CASSVVSLGLAGNPKNNEQFF. CDR3 nucleotide sequence: TGTGCCAGCAGCGTAGTTTCGTTGGGCTTAGCGGGGAACCCAAAGAACAATGAGCAGTTCTTC. Variable domain in full (rest from reference TRBV9 and TRBJ2-1): DSGVTQTPKHLITATGQRVTLRCSPRSGDLSVYWYQQSLDQGLQFLIQYYNGEERAKGNILERFSAQQFPDLHSELNLSSLELGDSALYFCASSVVSLGLAGNPKNNEQFFGPGTRLTVL.